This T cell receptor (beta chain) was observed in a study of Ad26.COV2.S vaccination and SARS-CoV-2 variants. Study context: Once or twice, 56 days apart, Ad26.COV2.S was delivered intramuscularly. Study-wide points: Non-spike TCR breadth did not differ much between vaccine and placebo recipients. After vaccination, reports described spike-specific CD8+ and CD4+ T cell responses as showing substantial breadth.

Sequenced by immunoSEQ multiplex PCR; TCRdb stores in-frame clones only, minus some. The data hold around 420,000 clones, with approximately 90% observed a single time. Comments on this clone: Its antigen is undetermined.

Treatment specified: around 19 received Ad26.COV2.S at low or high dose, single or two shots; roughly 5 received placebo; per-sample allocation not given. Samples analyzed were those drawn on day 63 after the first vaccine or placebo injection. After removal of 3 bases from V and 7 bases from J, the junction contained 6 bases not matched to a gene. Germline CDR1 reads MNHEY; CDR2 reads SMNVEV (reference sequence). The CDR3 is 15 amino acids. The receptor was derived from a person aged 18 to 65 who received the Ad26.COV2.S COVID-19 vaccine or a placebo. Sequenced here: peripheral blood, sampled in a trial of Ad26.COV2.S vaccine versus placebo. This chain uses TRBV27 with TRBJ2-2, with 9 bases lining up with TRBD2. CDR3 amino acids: CASSLAGGRNGELFF. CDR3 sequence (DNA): TGTGCCAGCAGTTTGGCGGGGGGGCGTAACGGGGAGCTGTTTTTT.